This entry describes one T cell receptor (beta chain). The germline CDR1 and CDR2 sequences are MDHEN and SYDVKM. This CDR3 has 19 residues. Unmatched junction bases numbered 14, after V lost 1 base and J lost 1 base. For the second PCR, which ran for 7 to 11 cycles, a sample-barcoded 5' primer and a J-beta primer mix were used. TCRdb passed the 5' RACE reads through MiXCR, listing each CDR3 protein once. The data contain about 970,000 distinct CDR3 sequences, roughly 51% of them singletons. This entry is derived from a study of blood T cells in healthy people across ages. V gene TRBV28 combines with J gene TRBJ2-7; 9 bases fit TRBD1. This clonotype was sampled from a woman aged 55-69 years in good health. The material sequenced was blood. This chain's CDR3 is CASSLFLTGGLGSSYEQYF. The CDR3 nucleotides read TGTGCCAGCAGTTTATTCTTAACAGGGGGCCTCGGGTCTTCCTACGAGCAGTACTTC.